This T cell receptor (beta chain) came from a study of T-cell reconstitution after alpha-beta-depleted transplantation in children. General study results and limits: Newly generated T cells supplied most T-cell counts and diversity one year post-transplant.

TCRbeta library construction was performed incorporating unique molecular identifiers. MiXCR, applied by TCRdb to the PCR reads, yields one record per CDR3 protein. Of roughly 570,000 distinct CDR3 sequences in the sample, 27% were seen once. CDR3 size: 13 residues. V gave up 11 bases and J gave up 6 bases; unmatched junction bases: 9. Germline CDR1 is ENHRY and CDR2 is SYGVKD. As to this clonotype: As yet, its antigen is unknown.

This specimen was PBMCs, taken before TCRalphabeta/CD19-depleted stem cell transplant. This sequence was found in a boy younger than two with Wiskott-Aldrich syndrome, due to receive a stem cell transplant. This chain uses TRBV10-3 with TRBJ2-7; 11 nucleotides line up with TRBD2. The CDR3: CAAHGLAGGEQYF. The CDR3 DNA reads as TGTGCCGCCCACGGTCTAGCGGGAGGCGAGCAGTACTTC.